The subject of this entry is one T cell receptor (beta chain). Its antigen remains unknown. The data are from a study of monozygotic twins with inflammatory bowel disease. Study-wide results and caveats: Relative to healthy twins, IBD patients had fewer clonotypes in common with others, a gap that was especially apparent with disease activity. The authors could not tell different T cell subtypes apart.

For every donor, one blood sample of about 2.5 ml was drawn. Whole-blood total RNA was extracted without T cell sorting. From its re-call of the 5' RACE reads, TCRdb lists each CDR3 protein once, without DNA. The sample has roughly 330,000 distinct CDR3 sequences. The source material was blood. This TCR was sampled from a human donor with ulcerative colitis or Crohn's disease, or a healthy co-twin of an affected twin (not recorded which).

The CDR3 reads CSGTSGSETQYF. The chain uses TRBV29-1 and TRBJ2-5; with no DNA, the TCRdb D assignment of TRBD2 cannot be verified. Per germline, CDR1 SQVTM and CDR2 ANQGSEA. The CDR3 covers 12 residues. Complete variable domain (other parts from reference TRBV29-1 and TRBJ2-5): SAVISQKPSRDICQRGTSLTIQCQVDSQVTMMFWYRQQPGQSLTLIATANQGSEATYESGFVIDKFPISRPNLTFSTLTVSNMSPEDSSIYLCSGTSGSETQYFGPGTRLLVL.